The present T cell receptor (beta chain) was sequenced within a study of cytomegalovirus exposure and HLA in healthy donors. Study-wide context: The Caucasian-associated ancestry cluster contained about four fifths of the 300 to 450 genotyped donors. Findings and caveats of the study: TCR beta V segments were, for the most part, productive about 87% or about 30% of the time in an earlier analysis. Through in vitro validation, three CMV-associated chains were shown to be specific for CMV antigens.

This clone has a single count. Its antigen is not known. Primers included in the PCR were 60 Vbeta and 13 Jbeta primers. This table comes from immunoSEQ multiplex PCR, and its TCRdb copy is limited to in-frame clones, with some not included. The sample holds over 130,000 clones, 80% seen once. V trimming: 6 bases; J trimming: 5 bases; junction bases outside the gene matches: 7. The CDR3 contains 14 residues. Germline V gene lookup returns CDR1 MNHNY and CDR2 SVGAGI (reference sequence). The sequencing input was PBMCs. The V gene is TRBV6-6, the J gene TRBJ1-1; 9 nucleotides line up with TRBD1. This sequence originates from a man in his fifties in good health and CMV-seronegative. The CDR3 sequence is CASSLDRGETEAFF. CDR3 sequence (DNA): TGTGCCAGCAGCCTGGACAGGGGAGAAACTGAAGCTTTCTTT.